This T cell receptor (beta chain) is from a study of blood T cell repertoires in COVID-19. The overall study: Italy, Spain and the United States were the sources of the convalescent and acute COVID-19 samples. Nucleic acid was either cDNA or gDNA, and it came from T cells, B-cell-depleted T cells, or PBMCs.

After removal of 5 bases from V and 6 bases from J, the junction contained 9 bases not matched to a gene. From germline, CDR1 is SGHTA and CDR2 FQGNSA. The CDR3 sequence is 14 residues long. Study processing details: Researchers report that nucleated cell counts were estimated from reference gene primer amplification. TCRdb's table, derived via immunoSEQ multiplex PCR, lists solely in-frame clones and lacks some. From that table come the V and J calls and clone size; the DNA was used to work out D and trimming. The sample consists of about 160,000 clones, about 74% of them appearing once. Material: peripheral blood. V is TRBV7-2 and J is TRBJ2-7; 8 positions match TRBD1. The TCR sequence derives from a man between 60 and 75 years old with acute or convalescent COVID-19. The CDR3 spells CASSAGTGVPEQYF. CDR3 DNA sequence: TGTGCCAGCAGCGCCGGGACAGGAGTACCCGAGCAGTACTTC. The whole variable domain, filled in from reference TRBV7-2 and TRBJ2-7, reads GAGVSQSPSNKVTEKGKDVELRCDPISGHTALYWYRQSLGQGLEFLIYFQGNSAPDKSGLPSDRFSAERTGGSVSTLTIQRTQQEDSAVYLCASSAGTGVPEQYFGPGTRLTVT.